A selection of T cell receptor beta chains follows, all from one sample in a study of T cell repertoires in cytomegalovirus infection. The antigens of these receptors remain unknown. Each CDR3 protein gets one entry after TCRdb re-called the reads with MiXCR. Among 450,000 to 600,000 distinct CDR3 sequences, 33% were seen once, and the ten largest hold 15% to 20%. Source: cultured PBMCs, taken from culture after CMV antigen stimulation. These receptors were obtained from a human donor in good health (CMV status not recorded). Some clones in this sample may be carry-over from other donors' samples. The CDR3 runs from the conserved cysteine through the conserved F or W. Each record gives: J gene, D gene, CDR3 length, clone size, V gene, CDR3 protein, CDR3 DNA. D genes are given only for firm matches. Rows give clone size only sometimes, using once, few, many, or a class for an expanded clone.

J gene: TRBJ2-3
D gene: TRBD2
CDR3 length: 16
clone size: NA
V gene: TRBV7-6
CDR3 protein: CASPPGREGPTDTQYF
CDR3 DNA: TGTGCCAGCCCACCCGGGCGGGAGGGTCCTACAGATACGCAGTATTTT

J gene: TRBJ2-4
D gene: NA
CDR3 length: 15
clone size: NA
V gene: TRBV12-3/TRBV12-4
CDR3 protein: CASRDEGHPKNIQYF
CDR3 DNA: TGTGCCAGCAGGGACGAGGGGCATCCCAAAAACATTCAGTACTTC

J gene: TRBJ2-5
D gene: TRBD2
CDR3 length: 15
clone size: NA
V gene: TRBV7-2
CDR3 protein: CASSRTSGGGETQYF
CDR3 DNA: TGTGCCAGCAGCCGGACTAGCGGAGGGGGGGAGACCCAGTACTTC

J gene: TRBJ2-3
D gene: TRBD2
CDR3 length: 15
clone size: NA
V gene: TRBV7-3
CDR3 protein: CASSFVREVWDTQYF
CDR3 DNA: TGTGCCAGCAGCTTCGTCCGGGAGGTGTGGGATACGCAGTATTTT

J gene: TRBJ1-1
D gene: NA
CDR3 length: 13
clone size: few
V gene: TRBV18
CDR3 protein: CASSPPAGTEAFF
CDR3 DNA: TGTGCCAGCTCACCACCTGCGGGAACTGAAGCTTTCTTT

J gene: TRBJ2-5
D gene: NA
CDR3 length: 14
clone size: NA
V gene: TRBV4-2
CDR3 protein: CASSQEITQETQYF
CDR3 DNA: TGTGCCAGCAGCCAAGAAATTACCCAAGAGACCCAGTACTTC

J gene: TRBJ1-2
D gene: TRBD1
CDR3 length: 15
clone size: NA
V gene: TRBV20-1
CDR3 protein: CSAREPAQGGNGYTF
CDR3 DNA: TGCAGTGCTAGAGAGCCCGCCCAGGGGGGGAATGGCTACACCTTC

J gene: TRBJ2-3
D gene: TRBD2
CDR3 length: 15
clone size: NA
V gene: TRBV5-1
CDR3 protein: CASSIAAGGPDTQYF
CDR3 DNA: TGCGCCAGCAGCATTGCAGCGGGAGGGCCCGATACGCAGTATTTT

J gene: TRBJ2-7
D gene: TRBD2
CDR3 length: 17
clone size: many
V gene: TRBV6-6
CDR3 protein: CASSYSDTGTSGYEQYF
CDR3 DNA: TGTGCCAGCAGTTACTCGGACACCGGGACTAGCGGTTACGAGCAGTACTTC

J gene: TRBJ1-1
D gene: NA
CDR3 length: 16
clone size: NA
V gene: TRBV7-2
CDR3 protein: CASSLASAYSNTEAFF
CDR3 DNA: TGTGCCAGCAGCTTAGCTTCAGCTTATTCGAACACTGAAGCTTTCTTT

J gene: TRBJ1-2
D gene: NA
CDR3 length: 15
clone size: once
V gene: TRBV11-2
CDR3 protein: CASSREGTQNYGYTF
CDR3 DNA: TGTGCCAGCAGCAGAGAGGGGACTCAAAACTATGGCTACACCTTC

J gene: TRBJ2-3
D gene: NA
CDR3 length: 16
clone size: NA
V gene: TRBV7-3
CDR3 protein: CASSLKGGANTDTQYF
CDR3 DNA: TGTGCCAGCAGCTTAAAAGGGGGGGCAAACACAGATACGCAGTATTTT

J gene: TRBJ1-1
D gene: NA
CDR3 length: 11
clone size: NA
V gene: TRBV19
CDR3 protein: CASSIGTEAFF
CDR3 DNA: TGTGCCAGTAGTATCGGGACTGAAGCTTTCTTT

J gene: TRBJ2-7
D gene: NA
CDR3 length: 16
clone size: many
V gene: TRBV7-2
CDR3 protein: CASSLRPGLTSYEQYF
CDR3 DNA: TGTGCCAGCAGCCTTAGGCCGGGGCTAACCTCCTACGAGCAGTACTTC

J gene: TRBJ1-4
D gene: NA
CDR3 length: 13
clone size: NA
V gene: TRBV6-1
CDR3 protein: CASSDRFNEKLFF
CDR3 DNA: TGTGCCAGCAGTGACAGATTTAATGAAAAACTGTTTTTT

J gene: TRBJ2-5
D gene: NA
CDR3 length: 15
clone size: NA
V gene: TRBV7-8
CDR3 protein: CASSAEEGNFETQYF
CDR3 DNA: TGTGCCAGCAGCGCAGAAGAGGGGAATTTCGAGACCCAGTACTTC

J gene: TRBJ1-1
D gene: NA
CDR3 length: 14
clone size: NA
V gene: TRBV7-8
CDR3 protein: CASSRDELNTEAFF
CDR3 DNA: TGTGCCAGCAGCCGTGATGAATTAAACACTGAAGCTTTCTTT

J gene: TRBJ2-3
D gene: NA
CDR3 length: 13
clone size: NA
V gene: TRBV4-3
CDR3 protein: CASSHRPGQRWYF
CDR3 DNA: TGCGCCAGCAGCCATAGACCGGGACAACGGTGGTATTTT

J gene: TRBJ2-5
D gene: NA
CDR3 length: 17
clone size: few
V gene: TRBV11-2
CDR3 protein: CASRRPGHPPDRETQYF
CDR3 DNA: TGTGCCAGCAGACGACCCGGCCACCCTCCTGACAGAGAGACCCAGTACTTC

J gene: TRBJ2-1
D gene: NA
CDR3 length: 17
clone size: few
V gene: TRBV4-3
CDR3 protein: CASSQEGRTSSYNEQFF
CDR3 DNA: TGCGCCAGCAGCCAAGAGGGGCGGACGAGCTCCTACAATGAGCAGTTCTTC

J gene: TRBJ2-3
D gene: NA
CDR3 length: 12
clone size: NA
V gene: TRBV4-1
CDR3 protein: CASSQDWDTQYF
CDR3 DNA: TGCGCCAGCAGCCAAGATTGGGATACGCAGTATTTT

J gene: TRBJ2-3
D gene: NA
CDR3 length: 16
clone size: NA
V gene: TRBV6-1
CDR3 protein: CASSHSSGTSTDTQYF
CDR3 DNA: TGTGCCAGCAGTCATAGTAGCGGAACTAGCACAGATACGCAGTATTTT

J gene: TRBJ2-7
D gene: NA
CDR3 length: 14
clone size: NA
V gene: TRBV6-1
CDR3 protein: CASSQGIVYGEQYF
CDR3 DNA: TGTGCCAGCTCACAGGGAATTGTCTATGGCGAGCAGTACTTC

J gene: TRBJ2-3
D gene: TRBD2
CDR3 length: 16
clone size: few
V gene: TRBV6-2/TRBV6-3
CDR3 protein: CASSRSGRAGADTQYF
CDR3 DNA: TGTGCCAGCAGTCGTAGCGGGAGGGCCGGAGCAGATACGCAGTATTTT

J gene: TRBJ2-6
D gene: NA
CDR3 length: 16
clone size: few
V gene: TRBV27
CDR3 protein: CASAGIGVSGANVLTF
CDR3 DNA: TGTGCCAGCGCAGGAATCGGCGTCTCTGGGGCCAACGTCCTGACTTTC

J gene: TRBJ1-2
D gene: NA
CDR3 length: 13
clone size: NA
V gene: TRBV18
CDR3 protein: CASSPGGTIGYTF
CDR3 DNA: TGTGCCAGCTCACCAGGTGGGACGATTGGCTACACCTTC

J gene: TRBJ1-5
D gene: NA
CDR3 length: 16
clone size: NA
V gene: TRBV28
CDR3 protein: CASSLEYRASNQPQHF
CDR3 DNA: TGTGCCAGCAGTTTAGAGTATCGGGCCTCCAATCAGCCCCAGCATTTT

J gene: TRBJ2-2
D gene: TRBD2
CDR3 length: 17
clone size: NA
V gene: TRBV6-2/TRBV6-3
CDR3 protein: CASTLLAGGENTGELFF
CDR3 DNA: TGTGCCAGCACCCTCCTCGCGGGAGGGGAGAACACCGGGGAGCTGTTTTTT

J gene: TRBJ1-1
D gene: TRBD1
CDR3 length: 15
clone size: NA
V gene: TRBV12-5
CDR3 protein: CASGSGQGAVTEAFF
CDR3 DNA: TGTGCTAGTGGTTCAGGACAGGGGGCAGTCACTGAAGCTTTCTTT